This TCR beta chain is from a study of post-analysis software for immune sequencing data. Study information: Both relapsing-remitting and secondary progressive multiple sclerosis featured among the disease courses, as did progressive-relapsing multiple sclerosis.

There are 14 residues in the CDR3. The germline V gene has CDR1 SNHLY and CDR2 FYNNEI. The V end lost 4 bases, the J end lost 0 bases, and 7 bases lay between the germline ends. Study-wide findings and caveats: Strong co-clustering by F measure was seen for same-batch samples. There was significantly lower normalized Chao1 diversity in multiple sclerosis patients than in controls. The five TRBV segments detected at higher frequency in patients than in controls included TRBV5-6, TRBV5-1 and TRBV20-1.

Concerning this clonotype itself: Antigen specificity is unknown.

Unique-molecular-identifier-tagged TCR beta cDNA libraries were used. Out of 1 to 10 million T cells, a few hundred thousand cDNA molecules were generated. MiXCR, run by TCRdb on the PCR reads, gives a single entry per CDR3 protein. The sample lists roughly 800,000 distinct CDR3 sequences, just over 45% seen once, with roughly 4.5% in the top ten. The chain uses TRBV2 and TRBJ2-1, with D hard to call. This receptor was taken from a girl aged 5-17 years with multiple sclerosis. Sequenced sample: blood. The CDR3 loop is CASSVDLSYNEQFF. CDR3 sequence (DNA): TGTGCCAGCAGTGTAGACCTCTCCTACAATGAGCAGTTCTTC. The whole variable domain, filled in from reference TRBV2 and TRBJ2-1, reads EPEVTQTPSHQVTQMGQEVILRCVPISNHLYFYWYRQILGQKVEFLVSFYNNEISEKSEIFDDQFSVERPDGSNFTLKIRSTKLEDSAMYFCASSVDLSYNEQFFGPGTRLTVL.